This TCR beta chain originates from a study of T-cell memory formation after mild COVID-19. The CDR3 is made up of 16 amino acids. J gave up 5 bases and V 0 bases, and 8 bases lay outside the gene matches. Germline-derived CDR1 and CDR2 are LGHNA and YSLEER. After 5'RACE with constant-segment primers, TCR alpha and TCR beta cDNA libraries carrying sample barcodes and UMIs were obtained. Via MiXCR, TCRdb re-called the 5' RACE reads, giving one row per CDR3 protein. The table shows approximately 150,000 distinct CDR3 sequences, with under 25% occurring only once. With respect to this clonotype: What it recognizes is unknown.

General study points: Some clones that responded were present in memory (sampled pre-infection), which suggests cross-reactive memory joined.

Sequenced sample: PBMCs or a T cell subset sorted from them (not recorded which). The TCR originated in an adult woman who had mild COVID-19 (a few samples of this study predate the infection). Cell type and time point are not known. The chain combines TRBV4-3 with TRBJ1-2; TRBD1 agrees at 8 bases. The CDR3 loop reads CASSQDLDRAAYGYTF. The CDR3, as DNA: TGCGCCAGCAGCCAAGACTTGGACAGGGCTGCATATGGCTACACCTTC.